This T cell receptor beta chain comes out of a study of identifying expanded T cells in peripheral blood. General study points: Variance in clone template counts between approximately 2-week samples significantly increased with total template count across all healthy donors.

Method: immunoSEQ multiplex PCR; TCRdb's copy keeps in-frame clones and lacks some. This sample yields tens of thousands of clones, of which about 88% are seen a single time; 4.5% belongs to the top ten. No infections or other immune events were documented during collection. This clone appeared a few times. The antigen remains unidentified. V gave up 8 bases and J gave up 3 bases; unmatched junction bases: 7. This CDR3 contains 15 residues. Looked up from germline, CDR1 is GTSNPN and CDR2 is SVGIG (reference sequence). The sequence was obtained from a person aged 18 to 75 in good health. The material sequenced was blood. J is TRBJ1-6 and V is TRBV30; 10 nucleotides line up with TRBD1. The chain's CDR3 is CAGRQGASYNSPLHF. CDR3 bases: TGTGCCGGAAGACAGGGGGCCAGCTATAATTCACCCCTCCACTTT.